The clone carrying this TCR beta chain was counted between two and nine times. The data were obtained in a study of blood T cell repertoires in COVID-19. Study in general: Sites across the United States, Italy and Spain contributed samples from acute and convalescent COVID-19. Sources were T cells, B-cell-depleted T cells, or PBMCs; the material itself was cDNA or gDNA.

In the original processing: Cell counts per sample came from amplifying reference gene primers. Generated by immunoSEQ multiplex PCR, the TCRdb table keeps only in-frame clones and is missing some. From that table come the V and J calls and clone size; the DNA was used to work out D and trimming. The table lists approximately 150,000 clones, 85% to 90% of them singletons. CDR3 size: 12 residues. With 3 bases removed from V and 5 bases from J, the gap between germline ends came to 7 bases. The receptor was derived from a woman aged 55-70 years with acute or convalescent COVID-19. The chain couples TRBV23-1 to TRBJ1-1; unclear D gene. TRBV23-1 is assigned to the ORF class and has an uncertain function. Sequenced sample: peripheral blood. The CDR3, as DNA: TGCGCCAGCAGTCAGTGTCCGACTGAAGCTTTCTTT. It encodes CASSQCPTEAFF.